This T cell receptor beta chain stems from a study of CD8 T cells in ankylosing spondylitis. V lost 1 base and J lost 7, with 18 bases in between. The CDR3 covers 15 residues. Germline values: CDR1 SGHDT, CDR2 YYEEEE. TCRdb reprocessed the 5' RACE reads with MiXCR, giving one entry per CDR3 protein. Altogether about 160,000 distinct CDR3 sequences are present, under 45% being singletons, with the ten largest covering 15%. The TCR comes from a male donor with ankylosing spondylitis. Source material: synovial fluid, either unsorted or a sorted T cell fraction (not recorded which). The chain employs TRBV5-6 and TRBJ2-7; no firm D call. The CDR3 protein is CASSLPWDPLREQYF. The CDR3 region has the DNA TGTGCCAGCAGCTTGCCGTGGGATCCACTGAGGGAGCAGTACTTC.